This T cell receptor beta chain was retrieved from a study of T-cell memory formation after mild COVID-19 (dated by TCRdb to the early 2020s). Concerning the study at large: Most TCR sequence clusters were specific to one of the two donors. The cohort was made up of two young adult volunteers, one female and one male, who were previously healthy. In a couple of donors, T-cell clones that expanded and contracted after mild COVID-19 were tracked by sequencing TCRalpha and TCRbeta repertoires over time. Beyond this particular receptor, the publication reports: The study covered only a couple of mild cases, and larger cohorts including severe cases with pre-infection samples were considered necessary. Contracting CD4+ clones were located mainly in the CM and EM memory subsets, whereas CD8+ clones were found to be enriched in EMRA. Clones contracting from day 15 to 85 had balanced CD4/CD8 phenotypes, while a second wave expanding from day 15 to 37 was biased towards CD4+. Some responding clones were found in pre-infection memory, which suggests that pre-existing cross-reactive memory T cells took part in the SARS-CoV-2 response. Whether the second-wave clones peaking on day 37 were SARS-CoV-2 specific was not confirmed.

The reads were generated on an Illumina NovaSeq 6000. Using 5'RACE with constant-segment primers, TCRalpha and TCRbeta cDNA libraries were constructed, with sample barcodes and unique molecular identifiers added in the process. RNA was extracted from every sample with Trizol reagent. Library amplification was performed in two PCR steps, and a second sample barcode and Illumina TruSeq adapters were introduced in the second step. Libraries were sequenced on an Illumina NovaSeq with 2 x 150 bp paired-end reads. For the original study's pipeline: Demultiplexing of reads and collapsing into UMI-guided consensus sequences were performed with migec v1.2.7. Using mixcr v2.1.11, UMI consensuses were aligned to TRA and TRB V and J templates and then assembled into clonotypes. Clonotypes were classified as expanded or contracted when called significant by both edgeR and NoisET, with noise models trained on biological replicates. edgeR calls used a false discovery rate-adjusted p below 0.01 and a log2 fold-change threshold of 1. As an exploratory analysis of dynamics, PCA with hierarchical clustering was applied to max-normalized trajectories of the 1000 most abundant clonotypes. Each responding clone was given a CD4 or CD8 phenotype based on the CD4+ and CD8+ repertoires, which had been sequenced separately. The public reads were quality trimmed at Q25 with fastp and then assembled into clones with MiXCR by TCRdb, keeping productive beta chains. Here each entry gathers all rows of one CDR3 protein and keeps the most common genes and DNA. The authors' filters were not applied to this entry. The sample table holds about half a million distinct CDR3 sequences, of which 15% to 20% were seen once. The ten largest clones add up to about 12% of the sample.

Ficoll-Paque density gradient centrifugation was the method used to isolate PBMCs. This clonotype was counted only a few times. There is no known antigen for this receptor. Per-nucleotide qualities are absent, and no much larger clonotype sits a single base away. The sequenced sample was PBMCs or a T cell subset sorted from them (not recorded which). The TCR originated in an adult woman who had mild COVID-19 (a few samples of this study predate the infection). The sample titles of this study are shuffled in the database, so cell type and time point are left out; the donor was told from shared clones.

Read as DNA, the sequence is TGTGCCTGGAGTGTCCGGGACAGGGAGGACCCAGATACGCAGTATTTT. This yields the protein CAWSVRDREDPDTQYF. This chain is built from TRBV30 and TRBJ2-3, with 9 middle bases fitting TRBD1. The V end gives up 0 bases and the J end 4 bases, leaving 8 bases in the junction not matched to a gene. The CDR3 sequence holds 16 residues, the cysteine and phenylalanine included. The kept DNA is CDR3 alone, 48 bases in frame from the first base. CDR1 and CDR2 (GTSNPN, SVGIG) derive from the germline V gene (reference sequence).